Below, 27 T cell receptor beta chains from the same sample are listed, as sequenced in a study of lymphopenia after photon versus proton radiotherapy. Sequencing used immunoSEQ multiplex PCR; TCRdb keeps in-frame clones, though not all of them. The table lists approximately 150,000 clones, about nine tenths of them singletons. This specimen was peripheral blood, taken from a patient treated with photon-based radiotherapy. These receptors were collected from a man in his fifties or sixties with gastric cancer.

The chain carries TRBV29-1 and TRBJ2-1; 7 bases agree with TRBD2. Trimming at V came to 4 bases and at J to 2 bases, leaving 5 bases not matched to a gene. Germline V gene lookup returns CDR1 SQVTM and CDR2 ANQGSEA. CDR3 length: 14 amino acids. CDR3 in amino acids: CSVVGGRPYNEQFF. CDR3 coding DNA: TGCAGCGTTGTTGGCGGGAGACCCTACAATGAGCAGTTCTTC.

The gene calls are TRBV30 and TRBJ2-3, with 8 bases identical to TRBD1. After removal of 4 bases from V and 8 bases from J, the junction contained 5 bases not matched to a gene. This CDR3 is 12 amino acids long. Germline values: CDR1 GTSNPN, CDR2 SVGIG (reference sequence). In DNA form, the CDR3 reads TGTGCCTGGACAGGGGGCAGCGGTACGCAGTATTTT. Its translation is CAWTGGSGTQYF. The full variable domain, its missing parts supplied by reference TRBV30 and TRBJ2-3, is SQTIHQWPATLVQPVGSPLSLECTVEGTSNPNLYWYRQAAGRGLQLLFYSVGIGQISSEVPQNLSASRPQDRQFILSSKKLLLSDSGFYLCAWTGGSGTQYFGPGTRLTVL.

This sequence joins TRBV4-1 and TRBJ2-1; 10 bases are a match to TRBD1. The CDR3 sequence is 17 residues long. V lost 1 base to trimming and J lost 4 bases; unmatched junction nucleotides: 7. CDR1 and CDR2 (germline): MGHRA, YSYEKL. The CDR3 loop reads CASSQALTGGPYNEQFF. DNA of the CDR3: TGCGCCAGCAGCCAAGCCCTGACAGGGGGCCCTTACAATGAGCAGTTCTTC.

The CDR3 DNA sequence: TGTGCCAGCAGCTTAGGGCTAAATCAGCCCCAGCATTTT. Protein product: CASSLGLNQPQHF. The chain couples TRBV7-9 to TRBJ1-5; D not resolved. This CDR3 has 13 residues. Germline V gives CDR1 SEHNR, CDR2 FQNEAQ (reference sequence). V was pared by 1 base and J by 4 bases, with 5 bases between.

This clone is medium-sized in the sample. The chain employs TRBV4-2 and TRBJ2-7; tentative D call: TRBD2 (6 bases). Germline values: CDR1 LGHNA, CDR2 YNFKEQ. Trimming took 4 bases from V and 3 from J, leaving 16 bases between them. The CDR3 contains 15 residues. For the CDR3, the DNA is TGTGCCAGCAGCCCTTCCGGGACTTCCAGCTACGAGCAGTACTTC. Encoded protein: CASSPSGTSSYEQYF.

J is TRBJ1-3 and V is TRBV28; D gene uncertain. Trimming took 5 bases from V and 3 from J, leaving 14 bases between them. This CDR3 spans 15 amino acids. Germline V gene lookup returns CDR1 MDHEN and CDR2 SYDVKM. CDR3 coding DNA: TGTGCCAGCAGTCCTCCGGGAGGCGGTGGAAACACCATATATTTT. This translates into CASSPPGGGGNTIYF.

A few counts support this clone. The chain recombines TRBV14 with TRBJ1-3, with D perhaps TRBD1 (5 bases). Trimming removed 0 bases at V and 4 bases at J, with 22 bases between. This CDR3 is built from 19 residues. CDR1 is SGHDN and CDR2 is FVKESK in the germline V gene. The CDR3 sequence: CASSQDLGTRAISGNTIYF. CDR3 in DNA: TGTGCCAGCAGCCAAGACCTCGGGACCCGGGCTATATCCGGAAACACCATATATTTT.

V and J are TRBV6-5 and TRBJ2-7; possibly TRBD1 for D (5 bases). Trimming removed 5 bases at V and 3 bases at J, with 11 bases between. Germline CDR1 MNHEY, CDR2 SVGAGI. This CDR3 comprises 13 residues. The CDR3 here is CASSRAGHYEQYF. Here the CDR3 DNA reads TGTGCCAGCAGTCGGGCAGGACACTACGAGCAGTACTTC.

This clone was recorded once. This sample includes further DNA sequences coding for the same CDR3. The rearrangement links TRBV5-1 to TRBJ2-7, with D unclear. CDR1 and CDR2 from the germline V gene are SGHRS and YFSETQ. V was shortened by 0 bases and J by 7 bases, with 5 bases between the two germline ends. This CDR3 contains 11 residues. Written as DNA, the CDR3 is TGCGCCAGCAGCTTGGAGTCGGAGCAGTACTTC. Translating gives CASSLESEQYF.

The CDR3 coding sequence is TGTGCCAGCGCTAGCGCGCCTAGGAGCTGGGGCGCAAATGGCTACACCTTC. Protein: CASASAPRSWGANGYTF. V is TRBV28 and J is TRBJ1-2; tentative D call: TRBD1 (5 bases). V was shortened by 8 bases and J by 6 bases, with 28 bases between the two germline ends. CDR3 size: 17 residues. Germline V gives CDR1 MDHEN, CDR2 SYDVKM.

This clone appeared once. V usage is TRBV6-1 and J usage is TRBJ2-7; D is uncertain. Germline V gives CDR1 MNHNS, CDR2 SASEGT. The CDR3 runs to 13 residues. Trimming cost V 2 bases and J 3 bases, with 8 bases left between them. The CDR3 DNA is TGTGCCAGCAGTGAATCCTCATACTACGAGCAGTACTTC. Protein product: CASSESSYYEQYF.

This sequence joins TRBV11-2 and TRBJ2-5; D uncertain. The CDR3 spans 13 residues. Germline CDR1 and CDR2: SGHAT and FQNNGV. Trimming took 1 base from V and 4 from J, leaving 7 bases between them. CDR3 amino acids: CASSLGTGETQYF. The CDR3 DNA sequence: TGTGCCAGCAGCTTAGGAACGGGAGAGACCCAGTACTTC.

This chain's CDR3 is CASSGPIYGYTF. CDR3 sequence (DNA): TGTGCCAGCAGCGGGCCTATCTATGGCTACACCTTC. The genes are TRBV9 and TRBJ1-2; D not resolved. CDR3 length: 12 amino acids. V lost 3 bases to trimming and J lost 4 bases, with 7 bases between them. The germline V gene encodes CDR1 SGDLS and CDR2 YYNGEE.

V and J are TRBV11-2 and TRBJ2-7; 7 nucleotides agree with TRBD2. CDR1 and CDR2 (germline): SGHAT, FQNNGV. The CDR3 is 15 residues long. V shed 0 bases, J shed 5 bases, and the junction held 7 bases outside the gene matches. CDR3: CASSLDWGGRDEQYF. CDR3 nucleotides: TGTGCCAGCAGCTTAGATTGGGGAGGGAGAGACGAGCAGTACTTC.

V usage is TRBV5-4 and J usage is TRBJ2-7; tentative D call: TRBD1 (5 bases). Trimming pared 4 bases from V and 6 bases from J, leaving 11 bases between. The CDR3 covers 12 residues. Germline V CDR1 and CDR2: SGHNT, YYREEE (reference sequence). CDR3 nucleotide sequence: TGTGCCAGCAGCCTTGAAGGGGCCGAGCAGTACTTC. It specifies CASSLEGAEQYF.

The chain carries TRBV19 and TRBJ1-2, with D possibly matching TRBD1 (5 bases). V lost 1 base and J lost 0, with 9 bases in between. The germline CDR1 and CDR2 sequences are LNHDA and SQIVND (reference sequence). The CDR3 contains 15 residues. The CDR3 region has the DNA TGTGCCAGTAGTATAGTAGCAGGGTCTAACTATGGCTACACCTTC. This encodes CASSIVAGSNYGYTF. Together with reference TRBV19 and TRBJ1-2, the CDR3 gives the full variable domain: DGGITQSPKYLFRKEGQNVTLSCEQNLNHDAMYWYRQDPGQGLRLIYYSQIVNDFQKGDIAEGYSVSREKKESFPLTVTSAQKNPTAFYLCASSIVAGSNYGYTFGSGTRLTVV.

This chain uses TRBV7-2 with TRBJ2-6, with TRBD2 as a possible D gene (6 bases). Trimming took off 5 bases at V and 4 bases at J, with 9 bases between the two ends. Germline loops: CDR1 SGHTA, CDR2 FQGNSA. The CDR3 length is 14 residues. The CDR3 here is CASSLEGGANVLTF. In DNA, the CDR3 is TGTGCCAGCAGCCTGGAGGGCGGGGCCAACGTCCTGACTTTC.

The chain links TRBV9 to TRBJ2-7, with 8 bases aligning to TRBD2. CDR3 length equals 14 residues. Trimming took 0 bases from V and 2 from J; bases not matched to a gene: 1. Germline CDR1 is SGDLS and CDR2 is YYNGEE. CDR3 in DNA: TGTGCCAGCAGCGTAGAGACTAGCGCCTACGAGCAGTACTTC. Its protein is CASSVETSAYEQYF. Filled out from reference TRBV9 and TRBJ2-7, the complete variable domain reads DSGVTQTPKHLITATGQRVTLRCSPRSGDLSVYWYQQSLDQGLQFLIQYYNGEERAKGNILERFSAQQFPDLHSELNLSSLELGDSALYFCASSVETSAYEQYFGPGTRLTVT.

The chain uses TRBV9 and TRBJ2-1; TRBD2 matches 7 bases. The germline CDR1 and CDR2 sequences are SGDLS and YYNGEE. The CDR3 contains 17 residues. V was pared by 0 bases and J by 0 bases, with 6 bases of the junction left unmatched. The CDR3 sequence: CASSVDISGRSYNEQFF. CDR3 sequence (DNA): TGTGCCAGCAGCGTAGATATTAGCGGGCGCTCCTACAATGAGCAGTTCTTC.

V and J are TRBV7-8 and TRBJ2-7, with D perhaps TRBD1 (7 bases). The CDR3 length is 14 residues. The V end lost 5 bases, the J end lost 4 bases, and 15 bases lay between the germline ends. Germline V gives CDR1 SGHVS, CDR2 FQNEAQ. This chain's CDR3 is CASSLRGDGYEQYF. The CDR3 DNA reads as TGTGCCAGCAGCCTCAGGGGGGACGGGTACGAGCAGTACTTC. The complete variable domain, with remaining parts taken from reference TRBV7-8 and TRBJ2-7, reads GAGVSQSPRYKVAKRGQDVALRCDPISGHVSLFWYQQALGQGPEFLTYFQNEAQLDKSGLPSDRFFAERPEGSVSTLKIQRTQQEDSAVYLCASSLRGDGYEQYFGPGTRLTVT.

The V call is TRBV30, the J call TRBJ2-3; TRBD2 matches at 7 bases. This CDR3 region has 13 residues. J gave up 10 bases and V 2 bases, and 9 bases lay outside the gene matches. Germline CDR1 is GTSNPN and CDR2 is SVGIG (reference sequence). The CDR3 region has the DNA TGTGCCTGGAGTAAAGAAAGCGGGACCTCGCAGTATTTT. Translating gives CAWSKESGTSQYF.

The chain links TRBV29-1 to TRBJ1-2, with D hard to call. This CDR3 contains 12 residues. Trimming took 4 bases from V and 8 from J, leaving 14 bases between them. Germline CDR1 SQVTM, CDR2 ANQGSEA. This chain's CDR3 is CSVAGEQSGYTF. CDR3 nucleotide sequence: TGCAGCGTTGCTGGGGAGCAGAGCGGCTACACCTTC.

The V call is TRBV12-5, the J call TRBJ2-1; TRBD1 matches 9 bases. The CDR3 runs to 15 residues. J gave up 5 bases and V 5 bases, and 7 bases lay outside the gene matches. Germline V gene data show CDR1 as LGHNT and CDR2 as FRNRAP. CDR3 sequence (DNA): TGTGCTAGTGGTCCCTCGGGACAGGGAAACAATGAGCAGTTCTTC. This codes for CASGPSGQGNNEQFF.

The genes are TRBV6-4 and TRBJ2-2, with 9 nucleotides matching TRBD2. This CDR3 region has 16 residues. Trimming cost V 5 bases and J 5 bases; bases outside gene matches: 9. CDR1 MRHNA and CDR2 SNTAGT come from the germline V gene. The CDR3 reads CASSKVAGERTGELFF. CDR3 nucleotide sequence: TGTGCCAGCAGTAAAGTAGCGGGAGAAAGGACCGGGGAGCTGTTTTTT.

This chain connects TRBV7-2 to TRBJ2-3, with D uncertain. The CDR3 has 15 residues. CDR1 and CDR2 from the germline V gene are SGHTA and FQGNSA. Between the trimmed V and J ends, which lost 1 base and 3 bases, there was a span of 11 bases. The DNA for the CDR3 is TGTGCCAGCAGCTTAGGCGGTAGGAAGACAGATACGCAGTATTTT. Protein: CASSLGGRKTDTQYF.

The chain couples TRBV28 to TRBJ2-5; 9 nucleotides match TRBD2. J lost 3 bases, V lost 1 base, and 6 bases had no gene match. Germline V CDR1 and CDR2: MDHEN, SYDVKM. The CDR3 extends over 16 amino acids. The CDR3 nucleotides are TGTGCCAGCAGTTTATACGCGGGAGGGCCGAAAGAGACCCAGTACTTC. This sequence encodes CASSLYAGGPKETQYF.

The genes are TRBV2 and TRBJ1-3; TRBD1 might be the D (5 bases). The CDR3 length is 15 residues. Germline-derived CDR1 and CDR2 are SNHLY and FYNNEI. Trimming removed 2 bases from V and 0 bases from J, with 8 bases in between. The CDR3 loop reads CASSERQNSGNTIYF. The CDR3, as DNA: TGTGCCAGCAGTGAAAGACAGAACTCTGGAAACACCATATATTTT.